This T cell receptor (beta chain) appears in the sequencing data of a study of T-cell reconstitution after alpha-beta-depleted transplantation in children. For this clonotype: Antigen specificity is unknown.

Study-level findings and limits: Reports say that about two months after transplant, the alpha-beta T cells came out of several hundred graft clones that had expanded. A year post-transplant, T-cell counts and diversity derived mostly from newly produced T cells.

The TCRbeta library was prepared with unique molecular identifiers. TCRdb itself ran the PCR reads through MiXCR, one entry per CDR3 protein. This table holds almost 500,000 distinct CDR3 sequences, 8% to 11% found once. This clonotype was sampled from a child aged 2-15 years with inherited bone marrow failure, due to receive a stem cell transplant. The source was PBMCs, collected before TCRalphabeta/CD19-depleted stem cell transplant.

The CDR3 sequence is CASSFYGGELFF. The CDR3 region has the DNA TGCGCCAGCAGCTTTTACGGCGGGGAGCTGTTTTTT. The chain employs TRBV5-1 and TRBJ2-2; D is undetermined. Germline lookup yields CDR1 SGHRS and CDR2 YFSETQ. The CDR3 extends over 12 amino acids. Trimming pared 2 bases from V and 7 bases from J, leaving 6 bases between.